What follows are 5 T cell receptor beta chains derived from one specimen sequenced in a study of graft-versus-host responses after intestinal transplantation. Assay used: immunoSEQ multiplex PCR; TCRdb lists only in-frame clones, some missing. The profile shows about 83,000 clones, 85% to 90% of them singletons. Their specific antigens are unknown. Source: unstimulated CD4+ T cells sorted from spleen or lymph node cells, taken before intestinal transplant. These receptor sequences come from a human donor who received an intestinal transplant.

J is TRBJ1-1 and V is TRBV12-5; 9 positions agree with TRBD1. V lost 5 bases, J lost 0 bases, and 10 bases stayed unmatched. This CDR3 is 17 amino acids long. Germline V gene lookup returns CDR1 LGHNT and CDR2 FRNRAP. The CDR3 region is CASGPAGTGPMNTEAFF. The CDR3 coding sequence is TGTGCTAGTGGTCCAGCGGGGACAGGGCCAATGAACACTGAAGCTTTCTTT.

This clone showed up just once. The J gene is TRBJ2-3, the V gene TRBV6-1, with 11 positions matching TRBD2. The CDR3 length is 19 residues. Germline V gene sequence: CDR1 MNHNS, CDR2 SASEGT. With V trimmed by 4 bases and J by 0 bases, 12 bases remained unmatched. In DNA, the CDR3 is TGTGCCAGCAGTGGGGTCTGGCTAGCGGGGGGTCCCAGCACAGATACGCAGTATTTT. Its protein is CASSGVWLAGGPSTDTQYF.

The CDR3 protein is CATSTGLGLRNEQFF. The CDR3 coding sequence is TGTGCCACCAGCACAGGACTAGGCCTACGGAATGAGCAGTTCTTC. The chain joins TRBV15 to TRBJ2-1, with 7 positions matching TRBD2. Germline loops: CDR1 LNHNV, CDR2 YYDKDF (reference sequence). The V and J ends lost 4 bases and 7 bases, in that order; junction bases with no gene match: 10. The CDR3 is 15 amino acids.

The chain joins TRBV5-7 to TRBJ1-5; maybe TRBD1 (5 bases). TRBV5-7 is marked as an open reading frame, function uncertain. This CDR3 is built from 14 residues. V was clipped by 4 bases and J by 2 bases, with 10 bases between them. CDR3 DNA: TGTGCCAGCAGCAACCGGGGGGGCAATCAGCCCCAGCATTTT. Amino acid sequence: CASSNRGGNQPQHF.

Concerning this clone itself: At one end, the junction sequence differs from germline, possibly due to a read error. In the same sample, other DNA sequences code for this CDR3. The genes are TRBV5-6 and TRBJ2-3; D may be TRBD1 (5 bases). Germline CDR1 and CDR2: SGHDT and YYEEEE. This CDR3 has 13 residues. CDR3 amino acids: CASSLQGPDTQYF. CDR3 DNA: TGTGCCAGTAGCTTGCAGGGCCCAGATACGCAGTATTTT.